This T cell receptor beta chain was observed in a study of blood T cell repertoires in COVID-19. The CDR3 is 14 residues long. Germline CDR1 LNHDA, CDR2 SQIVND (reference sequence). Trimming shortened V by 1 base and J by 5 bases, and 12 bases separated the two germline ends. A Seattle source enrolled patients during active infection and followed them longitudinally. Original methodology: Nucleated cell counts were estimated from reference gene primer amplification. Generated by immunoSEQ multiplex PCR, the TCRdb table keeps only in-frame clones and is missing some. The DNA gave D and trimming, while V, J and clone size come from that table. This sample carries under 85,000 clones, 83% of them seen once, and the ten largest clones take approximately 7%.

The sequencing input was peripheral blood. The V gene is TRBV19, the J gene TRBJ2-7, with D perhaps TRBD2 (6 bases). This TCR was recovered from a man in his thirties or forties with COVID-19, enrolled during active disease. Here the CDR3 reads CASSIVGGKNEQYF. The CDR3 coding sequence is TGTGCCAGTAGTATAGTGGGGGGAAAGAACGAGCAGTACTTC.